These T cell receptor beta chains were read from a single sample in a study of T cells after yellow fever vaccination. Using its own MiXCR run on the 5' RACE reads, TCRdb lists one record per CDR3 protein. This sample carries approximately 550,000 distinct CDR3 sequences, roughly 12% of them seen once, and the ten largest clones take more than 13%. Specimen: PBMCs, collected on the day of the yellow fever booster vaccination. These receptors came from a man aged 30 to 39 who received the YFV17D yellow fever vaccine. CDR3s include the opening cysteine and the closing phenylalanine or tryptophan. A D gene is named only where the DNA matches it firmly. Some rows mark clone size as missing; the rest say once, few, many or name a class of expanded clone.

clone_size j_call v_call d_call cdr3_aa cdr3_nt
. TRBJ2-5 TRBV20-1 . CSARGVDQETQYF TGCAGTGCTAGAGGAGTAGACCAAGAGACCCAGTACTTC
. TRBJ1-4 TRBV29-1 . CSAEGPPQSGEKLFF TGCAGCGCAGAAGGTCCCCCGCAGAGTGGTGAAAAACTGTTTTTT
few TRBJ2-7 TRBV7-7 TRBD1 CASSLGTGGFNEQYF TGTGCTAGCAGCCTTGGGACAGGGGGCTTCAACGAGCAGTACTTC
. TRBJ2-2 TRBV18 . CASSPRSGELFF TGTGCCAGCTCACCACGATCCGGGGAGCTGTTTTTT
few TRBJ1-1 TRBV29-1 . CSVRPGGGNTEAFF TGCAGCGTTCGTCCCGGCGGGGGGAACACTGAAGCTTTCTTT
few TRBJ2-5 TRBV7-2 . CASSLAQNRDLETQYF TGTGCCAGCAGCTTAGCCCAAAACCGGGACTTGGAGACCCAGTACTTC
. TRBJ2-2 TRBV10-3 . CAISVIAGELFF TGTGCCATCAGCGTGATTGCCGGGGAGCTGTTTTTT
. TRBJ1-2 TRBV28 TRBD1 CASSSRQGLSYGYTF TGTGCCAGCAGTTCCCGACAGGGGTTGTCCTATGGCTACACCTTC
many TRBJ2-7 TRBV2 TRBD2 CATQEAGTYEQYF TGTGCCACCCAAGAAGCGGGAACCTACGAGCAGTACTTC
. TRBJ2-7 TRBV20-1 TRBD1 CSASLGTGGYEQYF TGCAGTGCTAGTCTGGGGACAGGGGGCTACGAGCAGTACTTC
. TRBJ2-7 TRBV7-9 TRBD2 CASSLGLTSGRGLEQYF TGTGCCAGCAGCTTGGGGCTGACTAGCGGGAGAGGGCTCGAGCAGTACTTC
. TRBJ2-5 TRBV6-1 TRBD2 CASSPRVAGGQETQYF TGTGCCAGCAGCCCACGAGTAGCGGGGGGCCAAGAGACCCAGTACTTC
. TRBJ2-7 TRBV20-1 TRBD2 CSAFSGSLDEQYF TGCAGTGCATTTAGCGGGAGCTTAGACGAGCAGTACTTC
few TRBJ1-2 TRBV5-6 . CASSSVDPVGTF TGTGCCAGCAGCTCAGTTGACCCGGTCGGCACCTTC
. TRBJ1-1 TRBV4-3 . CASSLQGAMNTEAFF TGCGCCAGCAGCCTACAGGGTGCCATGAACACTGAAGCTTTCTTT
. TRBJ1-5 TRBV5-1 . CASSLGETGQPQHF TGCGCCAGCAGCTTGGGGGAGACTGGGCAGCCCCAGCATTTT
. TRBJ2-5 TRBV5-5 . CASSTGIQETQYF TGTGCCAGCAGCACCGGGATCCAAGAGACCCAGTACTTC
. TRBJ2-7 TRBV7-6 TRBD1 CASSLGADRGHEQYF TGTGCCAGCAGCTTAGGTGCGGACAGGGGGCACGAGCAGTACTTC
. TRBJ2-1 TRBV30 . CAFASTNEQFF TGTGCCTTCGCTAGTACCAATGAGCAGTTCTTC
few TRBJ1-4 TRBV12-3/TRBV12-4 TRBD1 CASSKGTGGGRKLFF TGTGCCAGCAGTAAGGGGACAGGAGGGGGGAGAAAACTGTTTTTT
few TRBJ1-2 TRBV19 . CASTTRGRGEHYGYTF TGTGCCAGTACCACACGCGGACGTGGAGAGCACTATGGCTACACCTTC
. TRBJ2-7 TRBV6-2/TRBV6-3 TRBD1 CASSRTGESYEQYF TGTGCCAGCAGTCGCACAGGGGAATCCTACGAGCAGTACTTC
. TRBJ1-5 TRBV20-1 . CSASLGTLDQPQHF TGCAGTGCTAGCCTCGGGACATTGGATCAGCCCCAGCATTTT
. TRBJ2-2 TRBV19 . CASSKRRAGVGGELFF TGTGCCAGTAGTAAAAGGAGGGCGGGCGTCGGCGGGGAGCTGTTTTTT
. TRBJ2-1 TRBV5-6 TRBD2 CASSHRLAGVGNEQFF TGTGCCAGCAGCCACCGACTAGCGGGAGTGGGCAATGAGCAGTTCTTC
many TRBJ2-1 TRBV12-3/TRBV12-4 TRBD2 CASSLILAGVVHEQFF TGTGCCAGCAGTTTAATCTTAGCGGGAGTGGTCCATGAGCAGTTCTTC
. TRBJ2-3 TRBV29-1 . CSVVWGSGTDTQYF TGCAGCGTTGTTTGGGGTTCAGGCACAGATACGCAGTATTTT
. TRBJ2-7 TRBV5-5 . CASSSEGIPYEQYF TGTGCCAGCAGCTCGGAAGGCATCCCCTACGAGCAGTACTTC
. TRBJ2-7 TRBV20-1 TRBD1 CSASWGTGRDEQYF TGCAGTGCTAGTTGGGGGACAGGGCGCGACGAGCAGTACTTC
. TRBJ2-1 TRBV6-5 TRBD2 CASSYVIAGVNEQFF TGTGCCAGCAGTTACGTGATAGCGGGAGTGAATGAGCAGTTCTTC
few TRBJ2-3 TRBV6-2/TRBV6-3 . CAGRSGADTQYF TGTGCCGGACGTAGCGGCGCAGATACGCAGTATTTT
. TRBJ1-4 TRBV14 . CASSHMRSTNEKLFF TGTGCCAGCAGCCATATGCGATCAACTAATGAAAAACTGTTTTTT
many TRBJ2-5 TRBV7-2 . CASNKLASVTGETQYF TGTGCCAGCAACAAGCTAGCGTCAGTGACGGGAGAGACCCAGTACTTC
. TRBJ2-1 TRBV7-2 . CASSERHNEQFF TGTGCCAGCAGCGAACGTCACAATGAGCAGTTCTTC
. TRBJ2-1 TRBV4-3 . CARHPAGPIYNEQFF TGCGCCCGGCACCCGGCGGGACCAATTTACAATGAGCAGTTCTTC
few TRBJ1-4 TRBV6-5 . CASSYLNVEKLFF TGTGCCAGCAGTTACCTGAACGTTGAAAAACTGTTTTTT
few TRBJ2-5 TRBV5-1 . CASSLPEAGLQETQYF TGCGCCAGCAGCTTGCCGGAGGCGGGTTTGCAAGAGACCCAGTACTTC
. TRBJ1-1 TRBV7-9 . CASSLGEKGLAFF TGTGCCAGCAGCTTAGGAGAAAAGGGGTTGGCTTTCTTT
. TRBJ1-2 TRBV11-2 . CASSIGRDAFYGYTF TGTGCCAGCAGCATAGGCCGGGACGCCTTCTATGGCTACACCTTC
many TRBJ2-7 TRBV5-1 . CASSLRETPYEQYF TGCGCCAGCAGCTTACGGGAAACCCCCTACGAGCAGTACTTC
once TRBJ2-1 TRBV10-1 . CASRDSRVQGKQFF TGCGCCAGCAGGGACTCCCGGGTTCAGGGAAAGCAGTTCTTC
few TRBJ2-1 TRBV11-2 . CASSLGRNSPYNEQFF TGTGCCAGCAGCTTAGGTCGAAACTCACCCTACAATGAGCAGTTCTTC
. TRBJ1-1 TRBV7-2 . CASSSGFARANTEAFF TGTGCCAGCAGCTCCGGTTTCGCGCGGGCGAACACTGAAGCTTTCTTT
few TRBJ2-5 TRBV5-4 . CASSWRGETQYF TGTGCCAGCAGCTGGCGCGGAGAGACCCAGTACTTC
. TRBJ2-2 TRBV5-5 . CASSLRRETGELFF TGTGCCAGCAGCTTGAGAAGAGAGACCGGGGAGCTGTTTTTT
. TRBJ2-7 TRBV7-2 TRBD2 CASSAAPSGGPREQYF TGTGCCAGCAGCGCCGCTCCTAGCGGGGGCCCTCGCGAGCAGTACTTC
. TRBJ2-2 TRBV5-1 TRBD1 CASSEATGVNTGELFF TGCGCCAGCAGCGAGGCGACAGGGGTTAACACCGGGGAGCTGTTTTTT
. TRBJ2-5 TRBV6-5 . CASSYSGSLQETQYF TGTGCCAGCAGTTACTCCGGGTCGTTACAAGAGACCCAGTACTTC
few TRBJ1-5 TRBV2 . CASSENRQPNQPQHF TGTGCCAGCAGTGAAAATCGACAGCCCAATCAGCCCCAGCATTTT
few TRBJ2-1 TRBV12-3/TRBV12-4 . CASRRETASKNEQFF TGTGCCAGCAGAAGGGAGACTGCTTCGAAAAATGAGCAGTTCTTC
. TRBJ2-5 TRBV4-2 . CASSQSSRETQYF TGTGCCAGCAGCCAATCCTCGCGAGAGACCCAGTACTTC
. TRBJ2-7 TRBV25-1 . CASSKGVGEQYF TGTGCCAGCAGTAAAGGGGTGGGCGAGCAGTACTTC
few TRBJ2-5 TRBV7-2 TRBD2 CASSFYSGSLQETQYF TGTGCCAGCAGCTTCTATAGCGGGAGCCTTCAAGAGACCCAGTACTTC
few TRBJ2-3 TRBV11-1 TRBD2 CASSLAAWTSGSTDTQYF TGTGCCAGCAGCTTAGCCGCGTGGACTAGCGGGAGCACAGATACGCAGTATTTT
few TRBJ1-1 TRBV12-3/TRBV12-4 TRBD1 CASSRQGATEAFF TGTGCCAGCTCAAGACAGGGGGCAACTGAAGCTTTCTTT
. TRBJ2-2 TRBV7-2 . CASRARGDTGELFF TGTGCCAGCAGAGCCAGGGGGGACACCGGGGAGCTGTTTTTT
. TRBJ2-1 TRBV6-2/TRBV6-3 . CASSYTAGWSNEQFF TGTGCCAGCAGTTACACGGCCGGGTGGAGTAATGAGCAGTTCTTC
few TRBJ2-2 TRBV7-9 . CASTSNLSELFF TGTGCCAGCACCTCGAACTTGTCGGAGCTGTTTTTT
. TRBJ2-2 TRBV6-5 . CASSYGRTNTGELFF TGTGCCAGCAGTTACGGGCGAACGAACACCGGGGAGCTGTTTTTT